This passage covers 21 T cell receptor beta chains from one sample sequenced in a study of PD-1 blockade in mismatch repair-deficient tumors. Using immunoSEQ multiplex PCR, the repertoire was profiled, and TCRdb retains in-frame clones only, with some absent. The sample has around 62,000 clones, around four fifths seen once. The specimen was peripheral blood, collected 2 weeks after starting pembrolizumab. Receptors originate from an adult with mismatch repair-deficient cancer.

The rearrangement uses TRBV9 and TRBJ2-5, with 7 bases aligning to TRBD2. This CDR3 is built from 15 residues. In germline, CDR1 is SGDLS, CDR2 YYNGEE. Trimming cost V 3 bases and J 7 bases; bases outside gene matches: 12. The CDR3 bases are TGTGCCAGCAGCGGGGAGGGCTCCGGGAGCGGGACCCAGTACTTC. This gives the protein CASSGEGSGSGTQYF.

The V and J genes are TRBV6-6 and TRBJ2-7; D gene unclear. The germline V gene encodes CDR1 MNHNY and CDR2 SVGAGI (reference sequence). The CDR3 loop spans 12 amino acids. V lost 6 bases and J 2 bases, leaving 8 bases between the germline ends. CDR3 residues: CASSLEPYEQYF. The CDR3 DNA sequence: TGTGCCAGCAGCCTCGAACCCTACGAGCAGTACTTC.

The rearrangement uses TRBV5-1 and TRBJ1-2; 9 bases agree with TRBD1. CDR3 length equals 14 residues. Germline CDR1 and CDR2: SGHRS and YFSETQ. The V segment lost 6 bases and the J segment 7 bases; nucleotides outside the gene matches: 10. As DNA, the CDR3 is TGCGCCAGCACCCAGGGACAGGGAGCGGGTGGCTACACCTTC. Encoded protein: CASTQGQGAGGYTF.

In this sample, this clone turned up a few times. The V call is TRBV6-5, the J call TRBJ2-6; 7 bases line up with TRBD1. Germline CDR1 reads MNHEY; CDR2 reads SVGAGI. This CDR3 is 15 amino acids long. The junction had 7 bases not matched to a gene; V was cut back by 7 bases and J by 4 bases. CDR3 residues: CASNPDRAGANVLTF. The CDR3 bases are TGTGCCAGCAACCCAGACAGGGCCGGGGCCAACGTCCTGACTTTC.

The rearrangement joins TRBV9 to TRBJ1-1, with D unclear. V was pared by 3 bases and J by 4 bases, with 10 bases between. CDR3 length: 13 amino acids. Germline CDR1 is SGDLS and CDR2 is YYNGEE. This chain's CDR3 is CASSGTGVTEAFF. The CDR3 region has the DNA TGTGCCAGCAGCGGAACCGGGGTCACTGAAGCTTTCTTT. Variable domain in full (rest from reference TRBV9 and TRBJ1-1): DSGVTQTPKHLITATGQRVTLRCSPRSGDLSVYWYQQSLDQGLQFLIQYYNGEERAKGNILERFSAQQFPDLHSELNLSSLELGDSALYFCASSGTGVTEAFFGQGTRLTVV.

This chain links TRBV5-4 with TRBJ1-4; 7 bases agree with TRBD1. Germline assignment: CDR1 SGHNT and CDR2 YYREEE (reference sequence). V gave up 4 bases and J gave up 6 bases; unmatched junction bases: 6. CDR3 length equals 14 residues. The DNA of the CDR3 is TGTGCCAGCAGCGAGGACAGGTGGGATGAAAAACTGTTTTTT. Translated, it gives CASSEDRWDEKLFF.

The chain couples TRBV11-1 to TRBJ2-1; D ambiguous. Germline assignment: CDR1 SGHAT and CDR2 FQDESV (reference sequence). The CDR3 totals 13 residues. Trimming removed 1 base from V and 8 bases from J, with 9 bases in between. DNA for the CDR3: TGTGCCAGCAGCTTAGAGATGAGGTATGAGCAGTTCTTC. The encoded protein is CASSLEMRYEQFF. The entire variable domain, with the rest obtained from reference TRBV11-1 and TRBJ2-1, is as follows: EAEVAQSPRYKITEKSQAVAFWCDPISGHATLYWYRQILGQGPELLVQFQDESVVDDSQLPKDRFSAERLKGVDSTLKIQPAELGDSAMYLCASSLEMRYEQFFGPGTRLTVL.

This clone has a single count. The DNA for the CDR3 is TGTGCCAGCAGCTTAGAATTTGGCAGCCGGAACACTGAAGCTTTCTTT. This sequence encodes CASSLEFGSRNTEAFF. The chain employs TRBV11-2 and TRBJ1-1; no clear D gene. Germline V gene lookup returns CDR1 SGHAT and CDR2 FQNNGV. With 0 bases removed from V and 1 base from J, the gap between germline ends came to 12 bases. This CDR3 has 16 amino acids. The full variable domain, in which reference TRBV11-2 and TRBJ1-1 provide the parts outside the CDR3, is EAGVAQSPRYKIIEKRQSVAFWCNPISGHATLYWYQQILGQGPKLLIQFQNNGVVDDSQLPKDRFSAERLKGVDSTLKIQPAKLEDSAVYLCASSLEFGSRNTEAFFGQGTRLTVV.

The chain is built from TRBV4-2 and TRBJ1-5; D is unresolved. The CDR3 runs 16 residues. The V gene's germline CDR1 is LGHNA and CDR2 YNFKEQ. V lost 0 bases and J 2 bases, leaving 11 bases between the germline ends. In DNA form, the CDR3 reads TGTGCCAGCAGCCAAGACCCCAAGCAGGGCAATCAGCCCCAGCATTTT. Protein sequence: CASSQDPKQGNQPQHF.

The V gene is TRBV7-9, the J gene TRBJ2-5, with 8 bases that match TRBD1. Unmatched junction bases numbered 7, after V lost 5 bases and J lost 2 bases. Germline CDR1 is SEHNR and CDR2 is FQNEAQ (reference sequence). The CDR3 has 15 residues. CDR3 nucleotide sequence: TGTGCCAGCAGCCAAACAGGGGGAGGTCAAGAGACCCAGTACTTC. This sequence encodes CASSQTGGGQETQYF.

The gene calls are TRBV7-2 and TRBJ1-2, with a possible D match to TRBD1 (5 bases). The CDR3 covers 14 residues. V was cut by 0 bases and J by 7 bases, with 12 bases left in between. Germline V gene sequence: CDR1 SGHTA, CDR2 FQGNSA. The CDR3 bases are TGTGCCAGCAGCTTAGCCAGCAGGGCTGGTGGCTACACCTTC. Its protein is CASSLASRAGGYTF.

The rearrangement joins TRBV5-1 to TRBJ2-7, with 10 bases aligning to TRBD1. The trim removed 3 bases at V and 5 bases at J, leaving 2 bases unmatched. Germline assignment: CDR1 SGHRS and CDR2 YFSETQ. The CDR3 is made up of 13 amino acids. The CDR3 coding sequence is TGCGCCAGCAGCTCGACAGGGGGCGACGAGCAGTACTTC. It specifies CASSSTGGDEQYF. The variable domain in full, completed from reference TRBV5-1 and TRBJ2-7, reads KAGVTQTPRYLIKTRGQQVTLSCSPISGHRSVSWYQQTPGQGLQFLFEYFSETQRNKGNFPGRFSGRQFSNSRSEMNVSTLELGDSALYLCASSSTGGDEQYFGPGTRLTVT.

This clone was seen more than once but under ten times. This sequence joins TRBV30 and TRBJ1-1; D gene ambiguous. Trimming removed 2 bases from V and 2 bases from J, with 15 bases in between. Per the germline V gene, CDR1 is GTSNPN and CDR2 is SVGIG (reference sequence). This CDR3 spans 15 amino acids. CDR3 protein: CAWSPRGRGNTEAFF. The CDR3 DNA reads TGTGCCTGGAGTCCCCGGGGTCGGGGTAACACTGAAGCTTTCTTT.

The rearrangement joins TRBV7-8 to TRBJ2-7, with D unclear. V gave up 1 base and J gave up 6 bases, with 7 bases separating them. In germline, CDR1 is SGHVS, CDR2 FQNEAQ. This CDR3 region has 12 residues. CDR3: CASSLDDGEQYF. CDR3 sequence (DNA): TGTGCCAGCAGCTTAGATGATGGCGAGCAGTACTTC.

The J gene is TRBJ2-1, the V gene TRBV27, with 8 bases that match TRBD2. With 3 bases clipped from V and 8 bases from J, the junction kept 6 bases outside the gene matches. Germline V gene lookup returns CDR1 MNHEY and CDR2 SMNVEV (reference sequence). CDR3 length equals 14 residues. The CDR3 sequence is CASSFSDGGDEQFF. CDR3 bases: TGTGCCAGCAGTTTCTCAGACGGGGGGGATGAGCAGTTCTTC.

This rearrangement joins TRBV11-2 to TRBJ2-1, with 9 nucleotides matching TRBD1. Germline lookup yields CDR1 SGHAT and CDR2 FQNNGV. This CDR3 region has 16 residues. The V segment lost 4 bases and the J segment 3 bases; nucleotides outside the gene matches: 7. CDR3: CASSSHRGRFYNEQFF. In DNA, the CDR3 is TGTGCCAGCAGCTCCCACAGGGGGCGCTTCTACAATGAGCAGTTCTTC.

The gene calls are TRBV4-3 and TRBJ2-1, with D tentatively TRBD1 (5 bases). This CDR3 contains 18 residues. CDR1 is LGHNA and CDR2 is YSLEER in the germline V gene. V dropped 1 base and J dropped 4 bases, with 20 bases sitting between them. CDR3 nucleotide sequence: TGCGCCAGCAGCCAAGCCCCTGGGGCGGAATATTTTTACAATGAGCAGTTCTTC. Translating gives CASSQAPGAEYFYNEQFF.

The rearrangement links TRBV11-2 to TRBJ2-2; D unclear. The V end lost 1 base, the J end lost 8 bases, and 14 bases lay between the germline ends. Germline CDR1 reads SGHAT; CDR2 reads FQNNGV. This CDR3 spans 15 amino acids. The CDR3 spells CASSLASLPAGELFF. The CDR3 nucleotides read TGTGCCAGCAGCTTAGCCTCCCTCCCAGCTGGGGAGCTGTTTTTT.

CDR3 residues: CASNEVHRNNEQFF. CDR3 in DNA: TGTGCCAGCAACGAGGTACACAGGAACAATGAGCAGTTCTTC. The rearrangement links TRBV6-1 to TRBJ2-1; weak D call: TRBD1 (5 bases). Germline-derived CDR1 and CDR2 are MNHNS and SASEGT. The CDR3 has 14 amino acids. Trimming left V 7 bases short and J 5 bases short, with 15 bases between.

The DNA of the CDR3 is TGTGCCAGCAGCCAGGGACTAGCTCTGCCCTACGAGCAGTACTTC. Protein product: CASSQGLALPYEQYF. This chain joins TRBV11-1 and TRBJ2-7; 9 bases agree with TRBD2. Unmatched junction bases numbered 7, after V lost 5 bases and J lost 2 bases. Germline V gene sequence: CDR1 SGHAT, CDR2 FQDESV (reference sequence). The CDR3 consists of 15 residues.

There are a few counts of this clone. V and J are TRBV19 and TRBJ1-2, with D perhaps TRBD1 (5 bases). The germline CDR1 and CDR2 sequences are LNHDA and SQIVND (reference sequence). V shed 4 bases and J shed 0 bases, with 12 bases lying between them. There are 15 residues in the CDR3. In DNA form, the CDR3 reads TGTGCCAGTAGTACTAAGACAGACACTAACTATGGCTACACCTTC. This encodes CASSTKTDTNYGYTF.